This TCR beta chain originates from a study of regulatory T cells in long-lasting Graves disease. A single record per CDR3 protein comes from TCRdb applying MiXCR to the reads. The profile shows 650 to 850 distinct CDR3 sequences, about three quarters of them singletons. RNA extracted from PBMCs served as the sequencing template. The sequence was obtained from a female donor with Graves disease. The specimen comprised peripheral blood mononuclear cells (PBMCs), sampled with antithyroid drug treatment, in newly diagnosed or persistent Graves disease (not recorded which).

The CDR3 sequence is CASSLGPTSGGYEQYF. The DNA of the CDR3 is TGTGCCAGCAGCTTAGGCCCAACTAGCGGGGGGTACGAGCAGTACTTC. The chain recombines TRBV7-2 with TRBJ2-7; 12 positions agree with TRBD2. The CDR3 spans 16 residues. CDR1 SGHTA and CDR2 FQGNSA come from the germline V gene. Losses at the gene ends were 1 base for V and 4 bases for J; bases not matched to a gene: 5.